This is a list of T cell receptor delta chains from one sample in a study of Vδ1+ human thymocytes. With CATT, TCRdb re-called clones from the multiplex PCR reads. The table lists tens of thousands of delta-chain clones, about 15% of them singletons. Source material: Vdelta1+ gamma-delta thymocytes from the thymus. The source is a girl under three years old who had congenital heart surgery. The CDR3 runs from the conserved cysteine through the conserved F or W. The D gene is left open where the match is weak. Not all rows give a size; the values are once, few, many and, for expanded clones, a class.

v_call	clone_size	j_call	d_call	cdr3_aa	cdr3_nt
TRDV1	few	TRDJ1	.	CALGTRLGGDMYTDKLIF	TGTGCTCTTGGGACACGGCTTGGGGGGGACATGTACACCGATAAACTCATCTTT
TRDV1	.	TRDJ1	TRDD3	CALGEKSPSRPYWGIKSPDTDKLIF	TGTGCTCTTGGGGAAAAAAGTCCCTCCCGCCCCTACTGGGGGATAAAAAGCCCCGATACCGATAAACTCATCTTT
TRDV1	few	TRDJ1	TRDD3	CALGSVLTTGGLSDKLIF	TGTGCTCTTGGGAGCGTACTTACGACTGGGGGGTTGTCCGATAAACTCATCTTT
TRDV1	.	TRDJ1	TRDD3	CALGEPDDLGDYTDKLIF	TGTGCTCTTGGGGAACCGGACGACCTGGGGGACTACACCGATAAACTCATCTTT
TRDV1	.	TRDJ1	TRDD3	CALGEIIPSTGGGRTDKLIF	TGCGCTCTTGGGGAAATCATTCCCTCAACTGGGGGAGGTCGCACCGATAAACTCATCTTT
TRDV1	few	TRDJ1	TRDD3	CAPSLTGGYPQYTDKLIF	TGTGCTCCTTCCTTGACTGGGGGATACCCCCAGTACACCGATAAACTCATCTTT
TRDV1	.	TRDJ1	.	CALGELPIHFTRVILSDKLIF	TGTGCTCTTGGGGAACTTCCCATCCACTTTACGAGGGTGATTCTTTCCGATAAACTCATCTTT
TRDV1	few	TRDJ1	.	CALGDTSYVRDTFDKLIF	TGTGCTCTTGGGGACACTTCCTACGTGCGGGATACGTTCGATAAACTCATCTTT
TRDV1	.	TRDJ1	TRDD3	CALGELGAPPLGECTDKLIF	TGTGCTCTTGGGGAACTAGGGGCGCCTCCCCTGGGGGAATGCACCGATAAACTCATCTTT
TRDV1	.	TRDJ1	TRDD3	CALGELHPTDWGIPTVTDKLIF	TGTGCTCTTGGGGAACTCCACCCAACCGACTGGGGGATACCGACAGTCACCGATAAACTCATCTTT
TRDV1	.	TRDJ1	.	CALGITANLLRNVQGTGYTDKLIF	TGTGCTCTTGGCATAACGGCAAACTTGCTACGAAACGTACAAGGGACCGGGTACACCGATAAACTCATCTTC
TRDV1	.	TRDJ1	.	CALGELVRRGRTDKLIF	TGTGCTCTTGGGGAACTAGTCCGGCGTGGGCGGACCGATAAACTCATCTTT
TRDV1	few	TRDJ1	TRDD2	CALGTFLREGDDKLIF	TGTGCTCTTGGGACCTTCCTACGTGAGGGGGACGATAAACTCATCTTT